This passage covers 5 T cell receptor beta chains from one sample sequenced in a study of siplizumab effects on memory and regulatory T cells. Libraries were prepared by immunoSEQ multiplex PCR; TCRdb keeps only in-frame clonotypes and omits some of them. The sample has 100,000 or so clones; around 90% are singletons. The sequenced sample was Tregs sorted from blood. These receptors were taken from a human donor in good health.

The rearrangement uses TRBV7-9 and TRBJ2-7; 11 bases map to TRBD2. There are 14 residues in the CDR3. Germline-derived CDR1 and CDR2 are SEHNR and FQNEAQ (reference sequence). The CDR3 protein is CAGGLAGAPQEQYF. The CDR3 bases are TGTGCAGGCGGACTAGCGGGCGCCCCCCAGGAGCAGTACTTC.

The chain uses TRBV27 and TRBJ1-4, with 9 positions matching TRBD1. The trim removed 5 bases at V and 8 bases at J, leaving 24 bases unmatched. The CDR3 contains 20 residues. Germline V gives CDR1 MNHEY, CDR2 SMNVEV (reference sequence). The CDR3 loop reads CASSPSGDRAVTDRGEKLFF. Here the CDR3 DNA reads TGTGCCAGCAGTCCATCCGGGGACAGGGCTGTTACCGACCGAGGCGAAAAACTGTTTTTT.

J is TRBJ2-7 and V is TRBV19; 9 bases map to TRBD1. The V gene end was trimmed by 5 bases and the J gene end by 4 bases; junction bases not matched to a gene: 9. The CDR3 length is 15 residues. Germline V gene lookup returns CDR1 LNHDA and CDR2 SQIVND (reference sequence). The CDR3 protein is CASSSTTGGWYEQYF. The CDR3 DNA follows: TGTGCCAGTAGTTCCACAACAGGGGGCTGGTACGAGCAGTACTTC.

The rearrangement uses TRBV7-9 and TRBJ2-2; perhaps TRBD1 as D (5 bases). This CDR3 region has 15 residues. The germline V gene encodes CDR1 SEHNR and CDR2 FQNEAQ (reference sequence). Trimming stripped 1 base from V and 0 bases from J, with 6 bases between. CDR3 sequence (DNA): TGTGCCAGCAGCTTAGGACAGCCGAACACCGGGGAGCTGTTTTTT. Protein sequence: CASSLGQPNTGELFF.

The genes are TRBV11-3 and TRBJ1-2; D is uncertain. Trimming removed 7 bases from V and 1 base from J, with 16 bases in between. CDR1 is SGHNT and CDR2 is YENEEA in the germline V gene. The CDR3 sequence is 15 residues long. Written as DNA, the CDR3 is TGTGCCAGCATACCATGGACCTTCCTTAACTATGGCTACACCTTC. Encoded protein: CASIPWTFLNYGYTF.